Listed below are T cell receptor beta chains from one sample, sequenced in a study of naive and memory T cell subsets. TCRdb processed the UMI-ligation and nested PCR reads anew with MiXCR; each CDR3 protein has one entry. The sample shows roughly 130,000 distinct CDR3 sequences, 36% of them seen only once. The sequenced sample was central memory CD4+ T cells from blood. Receptor source: a human donor in good health. Each CDR3 is given without its conserved first and last residue. Clone size is shown for a subset of rows, as once, few, many or a class of expanded clone.

clone size	V gene	J gene	CDR3 protein
few	TRBV6-5	TRBJ1-4	ASRGGNLRKLF
many	TRBV20-1	TRBJ2-1	SATKAGGAYNEQF
.	TRBV30	TRBJ1-5	AWSSGTGIGQPQH
few	TRBV2	TRBJ2-7	ASRPPGPPYYEQY
.	TRBV19	TRBJ1-5	ASSILTPSNQPQH
.	TRBV6-6	TRBJ2-1	ASSSGASSSYNEQF
.	TRBV6-1	TRBJ2-7	ASTGNRDYFYEQY
.	TRBV29-1	TRBJ2-1	SVERDGLARDNEQF
.	TRBV10-2	TRBJ1-3	ASLWTGAFSGNTIY
.	TRBV7-6	TRBJ2-4	ASSLTAKNIQY
.	TRBV6-5	TRBJ1-6	ASRKVGGWSPLH
many	TRBV6-1	TRBJ2-3	ASSEMDSDSDTQY
.	TRBV27	TRBJ2-1	ASTPLAGAPTSSYNEQF
few	TRBV28	TRBJ1-5	ASSFPALNQPQH
few	TRBV4-2	TRBJ2-1	ASSQDRAGGYNEQF
.	TRBV5-1	TRBJ1-2	ASSLEGKYGYT
.	TRBV20-1	TRBJ2-3	SPRALKSADTQY
.	TRBV2	TRBJ1-5	ASNMANRGGPQH
once	TRBV9	TRBJ2-5	ASSDGSQETQY
few	TRBV5-8	TRBJ2-1	ASSRGLAFDEQF
.	TRBV6-5	TRBJ2-5	ASSDPGGGAGETQY
few	TRBV7-2	TRBJ1-2	ASSPGGRTARGYT
.	TRBV4-3	TRBJ2-7	ASSQEAFGFYEQY
few	TRBV5-1	TRBJ2-1	ASRFVRGDLNEQF
.	TRBV12-3/TRBV12-4	TRBJ1-2	ASSPSGDYGYT
once	TRBV20-1	TRBJ2-3	SAPGHGTTQY
.	TRBV19	TRBJ2-2	ASSIGARSGGELF
.	TRBV20-1	TRBJ1-4	SARDTSWSEKLF
few	TRBV7-6	TRBJ2-7	ASRYRAGGGEQY
few	TRBV28	TRBJ2-6	ASSQTARGRVGANVLT
few	TRBV7-2	TRBJ2-4	ASSFRLGQGVIQY
.	TRBV6-2/TRBV6-3	TRBJ2-7	ASSYQGLAGVREQY
few	TRBV20-1	TRBJ1-5	SARPPGRGHDQPQH